This record concerns one T cell receptor (beta chain) sequence. The sample belongs to a study of T cells in Graves' hyperthyroidism and ophthalmopathy. Between the trimmed V and J ends, which lost 1 base and 5 bases, there was a span of 13 bases. The CDR3 has 15 residues. The V gene's germline CDR1 is SGDLS and CDR2 YYNGEE. Authors of the study amplified TCR beta CDR3 regions from RNA transcripts. HTBI primers were the set used in a first-round RT-PCR of the TCR CDR3. Via MiXCR, TCRdb re-called the multiplex PCR reads, giving one row per CDR3 protein. The table has about 700,000 distinct CDR3 sequences, 14% seen once.

Sequenced input: blood. The receptor comes from a woman aged 18-29 years with Graves' hyperthyroidism. This chain uses TRBV9 with TRBJ2-1; TRBD2 is a possible D gene (6 bases). In nucleotides, the CDR3 is TGTGCCAGCAGCGTATGGAGGGAGGTTAACAATGAGCAGTTCTTC. Protein sequence: CASSVWREVNNEQFF.